What follows are 12 T cell receptor beta chains derived from one specimen sequenced in a study of cytomegalovirus exposure and HLA in healthy donors. With 60 Vbeta and 13 Jbeta primers, the PCR was carried out. Produced via immunoSEQ multiplex PCR; TCRdb's table is partial and in-frame only. The table shows 100,000 to 150,000 clones, with approximately 78% occurring only once. The specimen was PBMCs. The origin of the receptors is a man aged 35-49 years in good health and CMV-seronegative.

The chain recombines TRBV2 with TRBJ2-5, with 8 bases that match TRBD2. Trimming removed 5 bases from V and 1 base from J; junction bases left unmatched: 9. The CDR3 covers 16 residues. Germline V lookup: CDR1 SNHLY, CDR2 FYNNEI. The CDR3 loop reads CASSKMRLATQETQYF. For the CDR3, the DNA is TGTGCCAGCAGTAAGATGAGACTAGCGACCCAAGAGACCCAGTACTTC.

V is TRBV30 and J is TRBJ1-3; no definite D call. This CDR3 is 13 amino acids long. The germline CDR1 and CDR2 sequences are GTSNPN and SVGIG (reference sequence). V shed 6 bases and J shed 4 bases, with 13 bases lying between them. The CDR3 spells CACRTPGGNTIYF. In nucleotides, the CDR3 is TGTGCCTGTAGGACTCCCGGCGGAAACACCATATATTTT.

This CDR3 is CSVEIGGASGQYF. The CDR3 DNA follows: TGCAGCGTTGAAATCGGGGGGGCATCGGGGCAGTACTTC. V usage is TRBV29-1 and J usage is TRBJ2-7; 8 bases agree with TRBD2. Germline loops: CDR1 SQVTM, CDR2 ANQGSEA. The CDR3 loop spans 13 amino acids. The V and J ends lost 2 bases and 9 bases, in that order; junction bases with no gene match: 9.

This rearrangement joins TRBV19 to TRBJ1-5; perhaps TRBD1 as D (6 bases). Trimming left V 2 bases short and J 4 bases short, with 18 bases between. The CDR3 spans 17 residues. CDR1 and CDR2 from the germline V gene are LNHDA and SQIVND (reference sequence). Written as DNA, the CDR3 is TGTGCCAGTAGTATAACCAGGGGTTTGGCTAAGAATCAGCCCCAGCATTTT. Residues: CASSITRGLAKNQPQHF.

This chain joins TRBV2 and TRBJ1-5; weak D call: TRBD1 (5 bases). Trimming cost V 7 bases and J 2 bases, with 18 bases left between them. There are 16 residues in the CDR3. Germline V lookup: CDR1 SNHLY, CDR2 FYNNEI. Here the CDR3 reads CASTPSTGYGNQPQHF. In nucleotides, the CDR3 is TGTGCCAGCACTCCCTCCACAGGATATGGCAATCAGCCCCAGCATTTT.

This clone was seen more than once but under ten times. This chain connects TRBV5-1 to TRBJ1-3; 7 nucleotides agree with TRBD1. The germline gives CDR1 SGHRS, CDR2 YFSETQ. The junction had 7 bases not matched to a gene; V was cut back by 4 bases and J by 0 bases. The length of the CDR3 is 16 residues. CDR3 coding DNA: TGCGCCAGCAGCGTAACAGGGACAGCCTCTGGAAACACCATATATTTT. This sequence encodes CASSVTGTASGNTIYF.

The chain couples TRBV6-1 to TRBJ2-1; 11 nucleotides align to TRBD2. Germline V lookup: CDR1 MNHNS, CDR2 SASEGT. This CDR3 has 17 residues. The trim removed 1 base at V and 7 bases at J, leaving 9 bases unmatched. CDR3 in amino acids: CASSEVRTSGGRNEQFF. CDR3 nucleotides: TGTGCCAGCAGTGAAGTCCGAACTAGCGGGGGCAGGAATGAGCAGTTCTTC.

V usage is TRBV12-5 and J usage is TRBJ2-7; possibly TRBD1 for D (6 bases). CDR1 is LGHNT and CDR2 is FRNRAP in the germline V gene. The CDR3 length is 12 residues. V lost 3 bases to trimming and J lost 6 bases, with 9 bases between them. As DNA, the CDR3 is TGTGCTAGTGGTTTTACAGGGTCCGAGCAGTACTTC. Residues: CASGFTGSEQYF.

The V call is TRBV11-2, the J call TRBJ1-2; 7 bases map to TRBD1. V was clipped by 3 bases and J by 3 bases; unmatched bases: 10. There are 16 residues in the CDR3. Germline V gene data show CDR1 as SGHAT and CDR2 as FQNNGV. CDR3 sequence (DNA): TGTGCCAGCAGCTTGGGCCCGGGGGACAGCTACTATGGCTACACCTTC. Protein: CASSLGPGDSYYGYTF.

The V gene is TRBV29-1, the J gene TRBJ1-6; D may be TRBD1 (6 bases). The ends were cut back, 6 bases at V and 6 bases at J, with 15 bases in the middle. Germline-derived CDR1 and CDR2 are SQVTM and ANQGSEA. CDR3 length: 14 residues. The CDR3, as DNA: TGCAGCGTAAGGGGGGGGGACTCTAATTCACCCCTCCACTTT. Translated: CSVRGGDSNSPLHF.

The chain carries TRBV5-1 and TRBJ2-2; 7 positions agree with TRBD2. V trimming: 3 bases; J trimming: 3 bases; junction bases outside the gene matches: 11. The CDR3 spans 17 residues. CDR1 and CDR2 (germline): SGHRS, YFSETQ. CDR3 DNA sequence: TGCGCCAGCAGCTCTCCATCCTTCGCGGGGGACACCGGGGAGCTGTTTTTT. It is translated as CASSSPSFAGDTGELFF.

J is TRBJ2-1 and V is TRBV6-6; 7 bases align to TRBD1. V lost 8 bases and J lost 3; bases outside the gene matches: 4. The CDR3 extends over 13 amino acids. The germline gives CDR1 MNHNY, CDR2 SVGAGI (reference sequence). DNA of the CDR3: TGTGCCAGCGTTTGGGACAGCTACAATGAGCAGTTCTTC. It encodes CASVWDSYNEQFF.